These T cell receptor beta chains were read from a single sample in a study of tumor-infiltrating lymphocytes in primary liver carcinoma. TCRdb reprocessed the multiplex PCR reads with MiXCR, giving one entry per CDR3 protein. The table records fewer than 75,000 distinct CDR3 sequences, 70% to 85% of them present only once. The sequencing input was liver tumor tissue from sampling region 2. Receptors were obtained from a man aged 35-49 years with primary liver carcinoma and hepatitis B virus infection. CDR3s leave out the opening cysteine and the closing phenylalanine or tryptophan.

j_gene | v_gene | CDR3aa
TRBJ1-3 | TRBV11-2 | ASSLSGVSSGNTIY
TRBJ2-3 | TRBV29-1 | SVERTGGTDTQY
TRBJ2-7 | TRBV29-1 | SVSRGCFLEEQY
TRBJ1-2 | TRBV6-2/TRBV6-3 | ASSLRIGYT
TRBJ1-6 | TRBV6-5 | ASSYGTRGRNSPLH
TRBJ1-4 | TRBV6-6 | ASSPNSTNERLF
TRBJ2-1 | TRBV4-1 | ASSPELAGVYNEQF
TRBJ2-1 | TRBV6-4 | ASSDGTSGNNEQF
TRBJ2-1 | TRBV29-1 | SGAPDCYNEQF
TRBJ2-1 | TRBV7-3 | ASSEGRGGYNEQF
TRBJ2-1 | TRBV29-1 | SVGLAEGFYNEQF
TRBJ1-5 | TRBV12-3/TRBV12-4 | ASSLDKGGWQGVNQPQH
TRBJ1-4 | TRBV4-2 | ASSQVQNEKLF
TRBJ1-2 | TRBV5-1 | ASRLDRNYGYT
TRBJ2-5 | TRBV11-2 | ASSLTAGGSGEVQY
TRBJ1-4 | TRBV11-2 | AISIKTPGGTNEKLF
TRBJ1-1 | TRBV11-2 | ASSLATGTESF
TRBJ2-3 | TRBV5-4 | ASILESFDTQY
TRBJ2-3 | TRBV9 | ASSAGSRDRTDTQY
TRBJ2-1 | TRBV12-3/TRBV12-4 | VTQGAKEGEQF
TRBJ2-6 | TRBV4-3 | ASSQGFGANFLT
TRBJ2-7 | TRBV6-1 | ASSTGLAGYEQY
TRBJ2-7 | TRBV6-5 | ASIGLVGGEQY
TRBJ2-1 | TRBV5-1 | ASSIPLAGVFYNEQF
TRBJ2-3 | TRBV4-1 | ASSKTIAIAGITDTQY
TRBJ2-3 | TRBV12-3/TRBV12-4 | ASSAELAGGADTRY
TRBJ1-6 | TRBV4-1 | VRSHHVQGAYSPLH
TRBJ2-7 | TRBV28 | ASSFDRFNEQY
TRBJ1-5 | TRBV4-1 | ASSQEVADGVLLQH
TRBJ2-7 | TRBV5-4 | DSSLTGQDLYEQY
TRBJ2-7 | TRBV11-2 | ASSLDAGAGEQY
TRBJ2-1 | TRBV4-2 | ASSQDWWDKQF
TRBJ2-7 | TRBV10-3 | AIAKRSGLAGGFSYEQY
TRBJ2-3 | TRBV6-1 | ASQGRGGTDTQY
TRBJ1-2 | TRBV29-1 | SVTGQGYGYT
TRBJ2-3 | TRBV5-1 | TSSLEGRSTDTQY
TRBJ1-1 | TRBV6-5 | ASSTPRFKIEAF
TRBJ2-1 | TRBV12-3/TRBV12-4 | ASSRRLSSYNEQF
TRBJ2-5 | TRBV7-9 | ASRVGSVGTETQY
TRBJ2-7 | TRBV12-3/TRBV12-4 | ASSMVTGWSYERY
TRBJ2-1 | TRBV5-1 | ASSSPLAGVFYNEQF
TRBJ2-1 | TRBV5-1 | TSSLVAESYNEQF
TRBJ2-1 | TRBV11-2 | VSSLGPGGAPEQF